The 22 T cell receptor beta chains listed next were all sequenced from one sample in a study of Graves' ophthalmopathy and Graves' hyperthyroidism. Amplifying from RNA transcripts, the study obtained TCR beta CDR3 regions. HTBI primers primed a first-round RT-PCR, and a second-round multiplex PCR followed. TCRdb independently ran MiXCR on the multiplex PCR reads; one entry per CDR3 protein. The sample records 300,000 to 500,000 distinct CDR3 sequences, over 15% being singletons. The sample comprised peripheral blood. The receptors come from a woman aged 18-35 years with stable Graves' hyperthyroidism.

This clonotype was seen many times. The chain employs TRBV24-1 and TRBJ1-2; D is ambiguous. Trimming removed 2 bases from V and 1 base from J, with 10 bases in between. The CDR3 contains 15 residues. Germline CDR1 reads KGHDR; CDR2 reads SFDVKD. This CDR3 reads CATSDSAENNYGYTF. The CDR3 coding sequence is TGTGCCACCAGTGATTCGGCAGAGAATAACTATGGCTACACCTTC.

This clonotype occurred many times. This chain connects TRBV12-3 or TRBV12-4 to TRBJ1-2, with D possibly matching TRBD1 (5 bases). The ends were cut back, 2 bases at V and 8 bases at J, with 15 bases in the middle. The CDR3 runs to 14 residues. The CDR3 protein is CASSLTRTGDGYTF. Here the CDR3 DNA reads TGTGCCAGCAGTTTAACCCGAACGGGGGACGGCTACACCTTC.

This clonotype was counted between two and nine times. The chain has TRBV3-1 and TRBJ2-5; 14 nucleotides match TRBD2. Germline V gives CDR1 LGHDT, CDR2 YNNKEL (reference sequence). Trimming at V came to 1 base and at J to 4 bases, leaving 5 bases not matched to a gene. The CDR3 contains 17 residues. The CDR3 spells CASSQASGLAGGETQYF. The CDR3 DNA is TGTGCCAGCAGCCAAGCGTCAGGACTAGCGGGGGGAGAGACCCAGTACTTC.

This clonotype has more than one count but fewer than ten. The CDR3 coding sequence is TGTGCCAGCAGCCAAGATGGGGACGCCGGGGGCGAGCAGTACTTC. Translation: CASSQDGDAGGEQYF. The rearrangement joins TRBV3-1 to TRBJ2-7; TRBD2 might be the D (6 bases). V was shortened by 0 bases and J by 6 bases, with 15 bases between the two germline ends. CDR1 and CDR2 (germline): LGHDT, YNNKEL (reference sequence). The CDR3 loop spans 15 amino acids.

At least ten counts were recorded for this clonotype. This chain connects TRBV7-3 to TRBJ1-1; D remains ambiguous. The ends were cut back, 4 bases at V and 5 bases at J, with 11 bases in the middle. In germline, CDR1 is SGHTA, CDR2 FQGTGA. CDR3 length equals 13 residues. DNA for the CDR3: TGTGCCAGCAGCTCGTCCTTAGGGACTGAAGCTTTCTTT. The encoded protein is CASSSSLGTEAFF.

This clonotype was recorded many times. This chain connects TRBV2 to TRBJ1-1; no clear D gene. The CDR3 length is 13 residues. Deletions cut 4 bases from V and 1 base from J, with 7 bases between. In germline, CDR1 is SNHLY, CDR2 FYNNEI. The CDR3 DNA is TGTGCCAGCAGTGCACAGCCGAACACTGAAGCTTTCTTT. It yields the protein CASSAQPNTEAFF.

J is TRBJ1-2 and V is TRBV29-1, with 11 bases that match TRBD1. V lost 6 bases and J lost 6; bases outside the gene matches: 6. The length of the CDR3 is 13 residues. The germline gives CDR1 SQVTM, CDR2 ANQGSEA. Written as DNA, the CDR3 is TGCAGCGTACCGGGACAGGGGGTAAATGGCTACACCTTC. Protein: CSVPGQGVNGYTF.

This clonotype was seen many times. V gene TRBV12-3 or TRBV12-4 combines with J gene TRBJ1-2; D uncertain. Deletions cut 2 bases from V and 1 base from J, with 17 bases between. The CDR3 is 17 residues long. The CDR3 region has the DNA TGTGCCAGCAGTTTATTGGGGTTGGCAGATTATAACTATGGCTACACCTTC. Its translation: CASSLLGLADYNYGYTF.

This clonotype was observed many times. The V call is TRBV6-5, the J call TRBJ1-1; perhaps TRBD1 as D (6 bases). Trimming pared 0 bases from V and 4 bases from J, leaving 15 bases between. Germline V gene lookup returns CDR1 MNHEY and CDR2 SVGAGI. The CDR3 length is 16 residues. DNA of the CDR3: TGTGCCAGCAGTTACTCTCACAGGGTCGCGGGCACTGAAGCTTTCTTT. Translated: CASSYSHRVAGTEAFF.

This clonotype was counted many times. The V and J genes are TRBV7-2 and TRBJ2-7; possible D gene TRBD2, 5 bases. The V end lost 5 bases, the J end lost 4 bases, and 15 bases lay between the germline ends. CDR1 is SGHTA and CDR2 is FQGNSA in the germline V gene. The CDR3 has 14 residues. For the CDR3, the DNA is TGTGCCAGCAGCCCAGACCCGGGGAAGTACGAGCAGTACTTC. This encodes CASSPDPGKYEQYF.

Many counts were recorded for this clonotype. The chain joins TRBV4-1 to TRBJ1-2, with D maybe TRBD1 (5 bases). Germline CDR1 is MGHRA and CDR2 is YSYEKL. V shed 4 bases and J shed 4 bases, with 10 bases lying between them. The CDR3 is 13 residues long. CDR3 residues: CASSPGGTYGYTF. The CDR3 nucleotides are TGCGCCAGCAGCCCGGGGGGAACCTATGGCTACACCTTC.

This clonotype was observed at least ten times. The gene calls are TRBV2 and TRBJ1-5; 8 bases match TRBD1. Trimming removed 8 bases from V and 8 bases from J; junction bases left unmatched: 14. In germline, CDR1 is SNHLY, CDR2 FYNNEI. The CDR3 runs 15 residues. CDR3 residues: CASRSDRGNFKPQHF. The CDR3 DNA reads TGTGCCAGCCGGAGTGACAGGGGAAATTTCAAGCCCCAGCATTTT.

The chain uses TRBV3-1 and TRBJ1-1, with D unclear. V dropped 0 bases and J dropped 9 bases, with 17 bases sitting between them. The CDR3 consists of 15 residues. Germline V lookup: CDR1 LGHDT, CDR2 YNNKEL (reference sequence). CDR3 in DNA: TGTGCCAGCAGCCAAGAGAGGCAGAATAGTCTAAAAGCTTTCTTT. Its translation: CASSQERQNSLKAFF.

This clonotype showed up many times. J is TRBJ1-2 and V is TRBV12-3 or TRBV12-4; 8 positions match TRBD1. The ends lost 5 bases at V and 8 bases at J; junction bases unmatched: 7. This CDR3 region has 13 residues. The CDR3 DNA sequence: TGTGCCAGCAGTCGACAGACAGGGGACGGCTACACCTTC. Its translation is CASSRQTGDGYTF.

This clonotype has at least ten counts. The chain uses TRBV24-1 and TRBJ1-2; no definite D call. Germline CDR1 KGHDR, CDR2 SFDVKD. The CDR3 length is 12 residues. V was trimmed by 6 bases and J by 4 bases, leaving 8 bases between them. DNA of the CDR3: TGTGCCACCAGTACAGCGACCTATGGCTACACCTTC. Encoded protein: CATSTATYGYTF.

The rearrangement links TRBV20-1 to TRBJ2-7; weak D call: TRBD2 (7 bases). Germline V gene sequence: CDR1 DFQATT, CDR2 SNEGSKA (reference sequence). The CDR3 is 14 residues long. The V end lost 2 bases, the J end lost 2 bases, and 13 bases lay between the germline ends. CDR3 sequence: CSARFEGGAYEQYF. CDR3 bases: TGCAGTGCTAGATTCGAGGGGGGGGCCTACGAGCAGTACTTC.

This clonotype has ten or more counts. The chain employs TRBV7-8 and TRBJ2-7; D assignment may be TRBD1 or TRBD2 (5 bases each). CDR3 length equals 13 residues. The germline V and J ends were trimmed by 1 base and 6 bases, with 10 bases remaining between them. Per germline, CDR1 SGHVS and CDR2 FQNEAQ. This chain's CDR3 is CASSLGGMGEQYF. CDR3 in DNA: TGTGCCAGCAGCTTAGGGGGGATGGGCGAGCAGTACTTC.

This clonotype was counted at least ten times. The gene calls are TRBV27 and TRBJ1-2, with TRBD1 matching over 8 bases. Germline-derived CDR1 and CDR2 are MNHEY and SMNVEV (reference sequence). V shed 4 bases and J 7 bases; nucleotides not matched to a gene: 11. The CDR3 loop spans 15 amino acids. CDR3 loop: CASSYRGAEWRGYTF. The CDR3 region has the DNA TGTGCCAGCAGTTACAGGGGGGCCGAGTGGCGTGGCTACACCTTC.

There are many counts of this clonotype. The genes are TRBV6-5 and TRBJ1-2; no clear D. V was clipped by 4 bases and J by 2 bases, with 11 bases between them. The CDR3 runs 14 residues. Germline CDR1 and CDR2: MNHEY and SVGAGI. For the CDR3, the DNA is TGTGCCAGCAGTTCCACTCATGCGAACTATGGCTACACCTTC. It specifies CASSSTHANYGYTF.

This clonotype was observed at least ten times. The rearrangement links TRBV12-3 or TRBV12-4 to TRBJ1-5; the D is unclear. The CDR3 is 16 amino acids. Trimming took 5 bases from V and 0 from J, leaving 14 bases between them. The CDR3 coding sequence is TGTGCCAGCAGTCCTGACTTGGGGATTAGCAATCAGCCCCAGCATTTT. Encoded protein: CASSPDLGISNQPQHF.

This clonotype was seen ten or more times. This chain links TRBV11-1 with TRBJ2-5, with TRBD2 identical over 7 bases. The junction had 11 bases not matched to a gene; V was cut back by 5 bases and J by 5 bases. There are 15 residues in the CDR3. Germline-derived CDR1 and CDR2 are SGHAT and FQDESV (reference sequence). As DNA, the CDR3 is TGTGCCAGCAGCATCACAGGACTAGTCGTGGAGACCCAGTACTTC. It encodes CASSITGLVVETQYF.

This clonotype has a handful of counts. The chain uses TRBV19 and TRBJ2-7, with TRBD1 as a possible D gene (6 bases). In germline, CDR1 is LNHDA, CDR2 SQIVND (reference sequence). CDR3 size: 14 residues. Trimming removed 6 bases from V and 3 bases from J, with 15 bases in between. CDR3 coding DNA: TGTGCCAGTAGCGACAGGCCCTTGGACTACGAGCAGTACTTC. Its protein product is CASSDRPLDYEQYF. Supplemented by reference TRBV19 and TRBJ2-7, the full variable domain reads DGGITQSPKYLFRKEGQNVTLSCEQNLNHDAMYWYRQDPGQGLRLIYYSQIVNDFQKGDIAEGYSVSREKKESFPLTVTSAQKNPTAFYLCASSDRPLDYEQYFGPGTRLTVT.